One T cell receptor (beta chain) is described in this entry. Its cognate antigen is unknown. This entry belongs to a study of T cell responses to AZD1222 COVID-19 vaccine. Study-wide findings and caveats: Unmutated variant regions are reportedly the target of nearly half of TCRs that are spike-specific. Females outnumbered males among donors, who were mostly white British; clonal diversity was possibly underestimated. Repertoire collection took place solely once the T cell response had peaked.

Trimming removed 1 base from V and 1 base from J, with 11 bases in between. The germline gives CDR1 LGHNA, CDR2 YNFKEQ. This CDR3 region has 17 residues. Profiled with immunoSEQ multiplex PCR; TCRdb holds only in-frame clones, not every one. In the table there are 120,000 or so clones, 90% of which are singletons. V and J are TRBV4-2 and TRBJ2-6; the D gene is possibly TRBD1 (6 bases). Sequences were derived from peripheral blood, sampled on day 0 of MenACWY control vaccination. The clonotype comes from an adult in good health. For the CDR3, the DNA is TGTGCCAGCAGCCAAGCCGAACAGGGTTCTGGGGCCAACGTCCTGACTTTC. It codes for CASSQAEQGSGANVLTF.